Sequencing of this TCR beta chain was carried out in a study of identical twins. Study-wide findings and caveats: Zero-insertion findings could be partly confounded by invariant cells (MAIT and iNKT cells). It was out-of-frame TCR alpha sharing in monozygotic twins that models underestimated. Fewer insertions characterized abundant cord blood beta clonotypes, whereas memory repertoires showed none.

With template switching, a universal primer site was added, and the cDNA carried unique molecular identifiers. TCRdb re-analysed the 5' RACE reads in MiXCR, keeping a single row per CDR3 protein. The top ten clones hold about 0.27% of a sample with 1.5 million to 2 million distinct CDR3 sequences, less than 35% of them seen once. CDR3 length: 16 amino acids. V was clipped by 5 bases and J by 5 bases; unmatched bases: 13. Germline CDR1 is MDHEN and CDR2 is SYDVKM. This clonotype was found a few times. Its matching antigen is unknown. This receptor was obtained from a newborn girl in good health. Sequenced sample: cord blood. The chain has TRBV28 and TRBJ2-7; 9 bases match TRBD2. The CDR3 here is CASSLGRREGRDEQYF. For the CDR3, the DNA is TGTGCCAGCAGTCTCGGGAGGCGGGAGGGCCGCGACGAGCAGTACTTC.